This T cell receptor beta chain was captured by sequencing in a study of T cell repertoires in cytomegalovirus infection (dated by TCRdb to between 2018 and 2021). The study in broad terms: Donor HLA type was relevant to the analysis, as public TCR beta signatures indicated carriage of CMV infection together with the matching HLA type. The research as a whole found: In the ex vivo response, HLA-C-restricted CMV-specific TCR beta clonotypes were dominant, and in two of eight donors the single most frequent clonotype came from this HLA-C-restricted group. In both this cohort and an independent approximately 370-donor cohort, the cumulative frequency of public TCR beta family members distinguished carriers of CMV infection plus the relevant HLA type.

V sheds 6 bases and J sheds 3 bases, leaving 17 bases between their ends. CDR3 length: 16 amino acids, cysteine to phenylalanine. Of the read, only the CDR3 DNA is kept; its 48 bases are in frame from base 1. Per the germline V gene, MNHEY is the CDR1 and SVGAGI is the CDR2. On this clonotype itself: Its target antigen remains unknown. Per-base quality was not reported, and no clone a single base away is much larger than it.

Instrument on record: Illumina HiSeq 1500. TCRdb's own reprocessing of the public reads used fastp at Q25 and MiXCR and kept productive beta chains. Rows with a matching CDR3 protein are joined into one entry that keeps the most common DNA and genes. Within this sample are 350,000 to 500,000 distinct CDR3 sequences, with around 32% of them counted one time only. Roughly an eighth of the sample belongs to the ten largest clones. The sequence was obtained from a human donor in good health (CMV status not recorded). Some clones in this sample may be carry-over from other donors' samples. The rearrangement joined TRBV6-5 to TRBJ1-4, with the D gene not confidently named. The sequenced sample consisted of PBMCs. DNA sequence: TGTGCCAGCAGAAAAGGGCTCCTAGCGGCTAATGAAAAACTGTTTTTT. This codes for CASRKGLLAANEKLFF.